These 25 T cell receptor beta chains share one sample of origin, sequenced in a study of vaccination and CD4 T cells after COVID-19. The treatment denotes: roughly 11-day PBMC culture with coronavirus spike peptide pools or control peptides (ViraFEST assay). Sequence data for DNA of cultured CD4+ T cells were generated by the Oncomine TCR Beta short-read assay. TCRdb analysed the PCR reads with MiXCR anew, one entry per CDR3 protein. The top ten clones hold around 16% of a sample with some 25,000 distinct CDR3 sequences, 62% of them seen once. Antigen specificity for these receptors is unknown. Source: CD4+ T cells from blood, cultured in vitro, taken after SARS-CoV-2 vaccination. The receptor source for this set is a human donor who received a COVID-19 vaccine.

This CDR3 is CASSLGYVGIGYGYTF. The CDR3 region has the DNA TGTGCCAGCAGCTTAGGGTACGTGGGTATCGGCTATGGCTACACCTTC. V and J are TRBV7-8 and TRBJ1-2; D remains unclear. Trimming left V 1 base short and J 4 bases short, with 16 bases between. Germline-derived CDR1 and CDR2 are SGHVS and FQNEAQ. The CDR3 runs 16 residues. Filled out from reference TRBV7-8 and TRBJ1-2, the complete variable domain reads GAGVSQSPRYKVAKRGQDVALRCDPISGHVSLFWYQQALGQGPEFLTYFQNEAQLDKSGLPSDRFFAERPEGSVSTLKIQRTQQEDSAVYLCASSLGYVGIGYGYTFGSGTRLTVV.

The chain combines TRBV10-3 with TRBJ2-7, with D maybe TRBD2 (6 bases). Germline V gene sequence: CDR1 ENHRY, CDR2 SYGVKD. V was pared by 10 bases and J by 3 bases, with 19 bases between. The CDR3 loop spans 14 amino acids. The CDR3 DNA reads TGTGCCACACAGGCCCGGGGAGGTGACTACGAGCAGTACTTC. As protein: CATQARGGDYEQYF.

The CDR3 DNA is TGTGCCTGGAGTGTACGTGGGGGGGATACGCAGTATTTT. This codes for CAWSVRGGDTQYF. V usage is TRBV30 and J usage is TRBJ2-3; perhaps TRBD2 as D (6 bases). The germline V and J ends were trimmed by 0 bases and 6 bases, with 10 bases remaining between them. This CDR3 is 13 amino acids long. Germline V CDR1 and CDR2: GTSNPN, SVGIG (reference sequence). Full variable domain (missing parts from reference TRBV30 and TRBJ2-3): SQTIHQWPATLVQPVGSPLSLECTVEGTSNPNLYWYRQAAGRGLQLLFYSVGIGQISSEVPQNLSASRPQDRQFILSSKKLLLSDSGFYLCAWSVRGGDTQYFGPGTRLTVL.

This chain links TRBV5-4 with TRBJ1-5; no firm D call. This CDR3 is built from 14 residues. The germline V gene encodes CDR1 SGHNT and CDR2 YYREEE (reference sequence). V dropped 2 bases and J dropped 1 base, with 7 bases sitting between them. CDR3 DNA sequence: TGTGCCAGCAGCTTAGGTGTAAGCAATCAGCCCCAGCATTTT. Protein product: CASSLGVSNQPQHF.

The chain carries TRBV30 and TRBJ1-1; TRBD1 is a possible D gene (6 bases). This CDR3 contains 11 residues. Looked up from germline, CDR1 is GTSNPN and CDR2 is SVGIG (reference sequence). V was clipped by 7 bases and J by 5 bases, with 11 bases between them. CDR3 coding DNA: TGTGCCTCCAGTAGGGGGACTGAAGCTTTCTTT. Translating gives CASSRGTEAFF.

V is TRBV7-9 and J is TRBJ1-5; D unclear. Trimming pared 3 bases from V and 5 bases from J, leaving 5 bases between. Per germline, CDR1 SEHNR and CDR2 FQNEAQ (reference sequence). This CDR3 is built from 12 residues. The CDR3 spells CASSFRDQPQHF. CDR3 in DNA: TGTGCCAGCAGCTTCCGTGATCAGCCCCAGCATTTT.

In its sample, this clonotype was seen a few times. V is TRBV6-1 and J is TRBJ1-1, with 11 bases matching TRBD1. The V segment lost 6 bases and the J segment 7 bases; nucleotides outside the gene matches: 10. The CDR3 has 15 residues. Germline V gives CDR1 MNHNS, CDR2 SASEGT. CDR3 sequence: CASRSMGQGGFEAFF. In nucleotides, the CDR3 is TGTGCCAGCAGATCTATGGGACAGGGGGGGTTTGAAGCTTTCTTT.

The chain links TRBV30 to TRBJ1-3; the D is unclear. Trimming took off 1 base at V and 1 base at J, with 8 bases between the two ends. The CDR3 is 14 amino acids. CDR1 and CDR2 (germline): GTSNPN, SVGIG (reference sequence). CDR3 coding DNA: TGTGCCTGGAGTGCCTCCCGATCTGGAAACACCATATATTTT. Translating gives CAWSASRSGNTIYF.

This clonotype came up a few times. The gene calls are TRBV7-8 and TRBJ1-1, with TRBD1 matching over 9 bases. The V segment lost 1 base and the J segment 6 bases; nucleotides outside the gene matches: 9. The CDR3 is 16 residues long. The germline V gene encodes CDR1 SGHVS and CDR2 FQNEAQ. CDR3 sequence: CASSLVTGQGSPEAFF. The CDR3 nucleotides read TGTGCCAGCAGCTTAGTTACGGGACAGGGTTCGCCTGAAGCTTTCTTT.

CDR3 region: CASTRKPGRGRTDTQYF. CDR3 DNA: TGCGCCAGCACTCGGAAACCAGGGCGGGGACGCACAGATACGCAGTATTTT. This chain links TRBV10-1 with TRBJ2-3; D perhaps matches TRBD2 (6 bases). The CDR3 loop spans 17 amino acids. The germline gives CDR1 WNHNN, CDR2 SYGVQD (reference sequence). The ends were cut back, 7 bases at V and 1 base at J, with 21 bases in the middle.

The chain recombines TRBV5-4 with TRBJ2-3, with 8 bases that match TRBD2. J was trimmed by 3 bases and V by 4 bases; bases with no gene match: 10. The CDR3 sequence is 16 residues long. In germline, CDR1 is SGHNT, CDR2 YYREEE (reference sequence). The CDR3 spells CASSRLGGGLTDTQYF. CDR3 DNA: TGTGCCAGCAGCCGGCTCGGGGGGGGCCTTACAGATACGCAGTATTTT.

This sequence joins TRBV6-5 and TRBJ2-7, with D perhaps TRBD2 (6 bases). Trimming left V 4 bases short and J 6 bases short, with 22 bases between. This CDR3 comprises 16 residues. The germline CDR1 and CDR2 sequences are MNHEY and SVGAGI. CDR3 protein: CASSSHGSTRWGEQYF. The CDR3 DNA is TGTGCCAGCAGTTCCCACGGCTCGACTAGATGGGGCGAGCAGTACTTC.

In its sample, this clonotype was seen a few times. The chain employs TRBV7-3 and TRBJ2-2; D possibly uses TRBD1 or TRBD2 (5 bases each). Germline V gene sequence: CDR1 SGHTA, CDR2 FQGTGA. Between the trimmed V and J ends, which lost 2 bases and 1 base, there was a span of 11 bases. This CDR3 spans 16 amino acids. CDR3 amino acids: CASSLAGGRNTGELFF. In nucleotides, the CDR3 is TGTGCCAGCAGCTTAGCTGGGGGAAGGAACACCGGGGAGCTGTTTTTT.

This clonotype came up a few times. This chain joins TRBV7-6 and TRBJ2-5; D possibly corresponds to TRBD2 (5 bases). CDR1 and CDR2 from the germline V gene are SGHVS and FNYEAQ. The CDR3 spans 14 residues. Trimming shortened V by 1 base and J by 4 bases, and 10 bases separated the two germline ends. CDR3 sequence: CASSLEGSGETQYF. In DNA, the CDR3 is TGTGCCAGCAGCTTAGAGGGCAGCGGAGAGACCCAGTACTTC.

This clonotype was seen only a few times. The chain employs TRBV20-1 and TRBJ1-1; 7 bases line up with TRBD1. J lost 9 bases, V lost 5 bases, and 9 bases had no gene match. The CDR3 spans 12 residues. The germline V gene has CDR1 DFQATT and CDR2 SNEGSKA (reference sequence). The CDR3: CSALKGDSQAFF. Written as DNA, the CDR3 is TGCAGTGCTTTAAAGGGGGACAGCCAAGCTTTCTTT.

This clonotype was counted only a few times. The chain carries TRBV20-1 and TRBJ1-2; D not resolved. The V gene's germline CDR1 is DFQATT and CDR2 SNEGSKA (reference sequence). The ends were cut back, 6 bases at V and 2 bases at J, with 13 bases in the middle. The CDR3 loop spans 13 amino acids. CDR3 sequence: CSAVDSSNYGYTF. The DNA of the CDR3 is TGCAGTGCCGTCGACTCTTCCAACTATGGCTACACCTTC.

The CDR3 loop is CATSDFGSRGTKAYNEQFF. The DNA of the CDR3 is TGTGCCACCAGTGATTTTGGCTCGCGGGGGACGAAGGCCTACAATGAGCAGTTCTTC. The chain combines TRBV24-1 with TRBJ2-1; 7 bases align to TRBD2. CDR3 length: 19 residues. The V and J ends lost 1 base and 2 bases, in that order; junction bases with no gene match: 13. The germline V gene has CDR1 KGHDR and CDR2 SFDVKD.

V is TRBV7-8 and J is TRBJ1-5; 8 nucleotides line up with TRBD1. Unmatched junction bases numbered 9, after V lost 5 bases and J lost 3 bases. The CDR3 consists of 16 residues. Germline CDR1 SGHVS, CDR2 FQNEAQ. CDR3 loop: CASSPVDRGANQPQHF. CDR3 in DNA: TGTGCCAGCAGCCCCGTTGACAGGGGTGCCAATCAGCCCCAGCATTTT.

The chain links TRBV5-1 to TRBJ2-5; D might be TRBD1 (6 bases). V lost 4 bases, J lost 4 bases, and 14 bases lay in between. Germline-derived CDR1 and CDR2 are SGHRS and YFSETQ. This CDR3 spans 14 amino acids. CDR3 in DNA: TGCGCCAGCAGCCTAGACACAGGGACAGAGACCCAGTACTTC. Translation gives CASSLDTGTETQYF. Variable domain in full (rest from reference TRBV5-1 and TRBJ2-5): KAGVTQTPRYLIKTRGQQVTLSCSPISGHRSVSWYQQTPGQGLQFLFEYFSETQRNKGNFPGRFSGRQFSNSRSEMNVSTLELGDSALYLCASSLDTGTETQYFGPGTRLLVL.

In this sample, this clonotype turned up a few times. The V gene is TRBV20-1, the J gene TRBJ1-6, with a tentative D call TRBD1 (5 bases). V was shortened by 4 bases and J by 5 bases, with 9 bases between the two germline ends. CDR3 length: 13 residues. Per the germline V gene, CDR1 is DFQATT and CDR2 is SNEGSKA (reference sequence). The CDR3 coding sequence is TGCAGTGCTACAGGGCTCGATAATTCACCCCTCCACTTT. Amino acids: CSATGLDNSPLHF.

The chain couples TRBV19 to TRBJ2-1, with 7 bases lining up with TRBD1. CDR3 length: 17 residues. The J segment lost 0 bases and the V segment lost 5 bases, leaving 10 bases of the junction unmatched. Germline V gene data show CDR1 as LNHDA and CDR2 as SQIVND (reference sequence). The CDR3: CASSSRTGPSSYNEQFF. CDR3 DNA sequence: TGTGCCAGTAGTTCGCGGACAGGCCCTAGCTCCTACAATGAGCAGTTCTTC.

This clonotype appeared once. The rearrangement uses TRBV10-3 and TRBJ2-5; 9 bases are a match to TRBD1. V gave up 4 bases and J gave up 4 bases; unmatched junction bases: 4. Germline values: CDR1 ENHRY, CDR2 SYGVKD. This CDR3 spans 14 amino acids. CDR3 sequence reads: CAISVGTGRETQYF. CDR3 nucleotide sequence: TGTGCCATCAGTGTCGGGACAGGGCGAGAGACCCAGTACTTC.

This sequence joins TRBV20-1 and TRBJ1-4; D might be TRBD1 (6 bases). Germline values: CDR1 DFQATT, CDR2 SNEGSKA (reference sequence). The CDR3 loop spans 14 amino acids. The germline V and J ends were trimmed by 0 bases and 7 bases, with 12 bases remaining between them. CDR3 sequence: CSAREQTDSEKLFF. As DNA, the CDR3 is TGCAGTGCTAGAGAACAGACGGACAGTGAAAAACTGTTTTTT.

This rearrangement joins TRBV5-5 to TRBJ1-1; possible D gene TRBD1, 6 bases. The CDR3 consists of 15 residues. Germline V lookup: CDR1 SGHKS, CDR2 YYEKEE (reference sequence). V lost 0 bases and J lost 4, with 13 bases in between. The CDR3 DNA sequence: TGTGCCAGCAGCTTGGTTATGGGGGCAACCACTGAAGCTTTCTTT. Protein product: CASSLVMGATTEAFF.

The chain has TRBV19 and TRBJ2-7; 9 nucleotides line up with TRBD1. This CDR3 is built from 18 residues. CDR1 and CDR2 (germline): LNHDA, SQIVND (reference sequence). Germline trimming cut 2 bases from V and 3 bases from J; bases unmatched to any gene: 14. In DNA form, the CDR3 reads TGTGCCAGTAGTATATATCGACCGGGACAGGGCCCTTACTACGAGCAGTACTTC. This sequence encodes CASSIYRPGQGPYYEQYF.